The TCR beta chain under discussion was sequenced for a study of early T cells in non-severe SARS-CoV-2 infection. As for the study in general: Bulk RNA taken from unsorted whole blood was sequenced, leaving chains unpaired.

Individual cDNA molecules were tagged with unique molecular identifiers. Each CDR3 protein gets one entry after TCRdb re-called the 5' RACE reads with MiXCR. Of 90,000 to 130,000 distinct CDR3 sequences in the sample, 9.5% to 13% were seen once. This CDR3 has 14 amino acids. V lost 8 bases, J lost 2 bases, and 6 bases stayed unmatched. CDR1 and CDR2 from the germline V gene are MNHEY and SVGAGI. V and J are TRBV6-5 and TRBJ2-1; 7 bases map to TRBD2. Sequencing input: whole blood. The clonotype was recovered from an adult who was a healthcare worker with PCR-confirmed SARS-CoV-2 infection or an uninfected control (not recorded which). The CDR3 here is CASRELAPYNEQFF. CDR3 nucleotide sequence: TGTGCCAGCCGAGAACTAGCGCCCTACAATGAGCAGTTCTTC.